The 27 T cell receptor beta chains below all came from one sample that was sequenced in a study of blood T cell repertoires in COVID-19 (dated by TCRdb to between 2020 and 2021). The method was the immunoSEQ multiplex PCR assay. TCRdb limited this immuneACCESS table to in-frame rearrangements with V and J called. A share of clones is missing; checked studies link under half to unresolved V genes, and the rest is unexplained. Across this sample there are a few hundred thousand clones, with about 85% seen only once. Clones ranked in the top ten supply approximately 3.6% of the sample. The source material was peripheral blood. These receptor sequences come from a woman younger than 35 with acute or convalescent COVID-19.

This sequence joins TRBV30 and TRBJ2-5; maybe TRBD1 (6 bases). Trimming took 4 bases from V and 3 from J, leaving 21 bases between them. Germline V gives CDR1 GTSNPN, CDR2 SVGIG (reference sequence). CDR3 length: 16 residues. CDR3 residues: CAWTTGSEWPEETQYF. The CDR3, as DNA: TGTGCCTGGACCACAGGGTCGGAGTGGCCCGAAGAGACCCAGTACTTC.

The chain has TRBV19 and TRBJ1-4; 7 bases line up with TRBD1. V was clipped by 6 bases and J by 6 bases; unmatched bases: 10. Germline V gene sequence: CDR1 LNHDA, CDR2 SQIVND (reference sequence). This CDR3 is built from 15 residues. CDR3 protein: CASRLRQGPDEKLFF. CDR3 nucleotides: TGTGCCAGTAGATTACGACAGGGCCCGGATGAAAAACTGTTTTTT. Full variable domain (remainder filled in from reference TRBV19 and TRBJ1-4): DGGITQSPKYLFRKEGQNVTLSCEQNLNHDAMYWYRQDPGQGLRLIYYSQIVNDFQKGDIAEGYSVSREKKESFPLTVTSAQKNPTAFYLCASRLRQGPDEKLFFGSGTQLSVL.

The chain has TRBV7-9 and TRBJ2-1; 11 positions agree with TRBD1. This CDR3 is built from 15 residues. From germline, CDR1 is SEHNR and CDR2 FQNEAQ (reference sequence). V shed 5 bases, J shed 7 bases, and the junction held 7 bases outside the gene matches. The CDR3 DNA reads as TGTGCCAGCAGCCCGGGGACAGGGGGAGAAAATGAGCAGTTCTTC. It specifies CASSPGTGGENEQFF.

This chain links TRBV18 with TRBJ1-2; 7 positions agree with TRBD1. The CDR3 extends over 17 amino acids. Germline loops: CDR1 KGHSH, CDR2 LQKENI. V dropped 4 bases and J dropped 0; count of bases not matched to a gene: 11. The CDR3: CASSLLEGAGANYGYTF. For the CDR3, the DNA is TGTGCCAGCTCACTCCTCGAGGGGGCCGGAGCTAACTATGGCTACACCTTC.

The chain joins TRBV24-1 to TRBJ1-2; TRBD1 aligns across 10 bases. The J segment lost 2 bases and the V segment lost 3 bases, leaving 2 bases of the junction unmatched. Germline V gene data show CDR1 as KGHDR and CDR2 as SFDVKD. The CDR3 is made up of 15 amino acids. This CDR3 is CATSDRDRGNYGYTF. The DNA for the CDR3 is TGTGCCACCAGTGATCGGGACAGGGGAAACTATGGCTACACCTTC.

This chain joins TRBV5-6 and TRBJ2-5; the D gene is possibly TRBD1 (5 bases). The CDR3 sequence is 15 residues long. V lost 4 bases to trimming and J lost 0 bases, with 13 bases between them. Germline V gene lookup returns CDR1 SGHDT and CDR2 YYEEEE. The DNA of the CDR3 is TGTGCCAGCAGCGATGTTCGACAGAACCAAGAGACCCAGTACTTC. It is translated as CASSDVRQNQETQYF.

This clone is a singleton in its sample. The chain links TRBV9 to TRBJ2-1; 11 bases are a match to TRBD2. Germline V gene data show CDR1 as SGDLS and CDR2 as YYNGEE. The CDR3 is made up of 17 amino acids. J lost 3 bases, V lost 2 bases, and 7 bases had no gene match. The CDR3, as DNA: TGTGCCAGCAGCGTGGAGCTAGCGGGGGGCTTCTACAATGAGCAGTTCTTC. Encoded protein: CASSVELAGGFYNEQFF.

The chain carries TRBV28 and TRBJ1-1; D uncertain. V gave up 3 bases and J gave up 6 bases, with 8 bases separating them. The CDR3 is made up of 12 amino acids. Germline V gene lookup returns CDR1 MDHEN and CDR2 SYDVKM. CDR3: CASSFLSAEAFF. CDR3 bases: TGTGCCAGCAGTTTCTTGAGTGCTGAAGCTTTCTTT. Filled out from reference TRBV28 and TRBJ1-1, the complete variable domain reads DVKVTQSSRYLVKRTGEKVFLECVQDMDHENMFWYRQDPGLGLRLIYFSYDVKMKEKGDIPEGYSVSREKKERFSLILESASTNQTSMYLCASSFLSAEAFFGQGTRLTVV.

This clone was found a few times. The V and J genes are TRBV5-8 and TRBJ2-5, with 11 nucleotides matching TRBD1. The J segment lost 0 bases and the V segment lost 5 bases, leaving 6 bases of the junction unmatched. Looked up from germline, CDR1 is SGHTS and CDR2 is YDEGEE. The CDR3 contains 16 residues. The CDR3 DNA reads TGTGCCAGCAGGTACCGGGACAGGGGGTACCAAGAGACCCAGTACTTC. Protein sequence: CASRYRDRGYQETQYF.

The rearrangement joins TRBV28 to TRBJ1-2; no reliable D call. Germline V gene sequence: CDR1 MDHEN, CDR2 SYDVKM. V lost 1 base, J lost 6 bases, and 12 bases lay in between. The CDR3 covers 14 residues. The CDR3 is CASSLYTGLDGYTF. In DNA form, the CDR3 reads TGTGCCAGCAGTTTATATACGGGATTGGATGGCTACACCTTC.

This clone was observed a single time. The chain recombines TRBV13 with TRBJ1-1; TRBD1 matches at 8 bases. The CDR3 is made up of 12 amino acids. Trimming removed 5 bases from V and 10 bases from J; junction bases left unmatched: 6. CDR1 is PRHDT and CDR2 is FYEKMQ in the germline V gene (reference sequence). CDR3 DNA sequence: TGTGCCAGCAGCGCCCGACAGGGGCGAGCTTTCTTT. Amino acid sequence: CASSARQGRAFF.

The chain couples TRBV7-3 to TRBJ2-1; D possibly corresponds to TRBD1 (5 bases). Deletions cut 5 bases from V and 0 bases from J, with 17 bases between. Germline loops: CDR1 SGHTA, CDR2 FQGTGA. The CDR3 extends over 17 amino acids. The CDR3 DNA is TGTGCCAGCAGCCCTCAGGGTGGGGCCAGCTCCTACAATGAGCAGTTCTTC. It codes for CASSPQGGASSYNEQFF. Full variable domain (missing parts from reference TRBV7-3 and TRBJ2-1): GAGVSQTPSNKVTEKGKYVELRCDPISGHTALYWYRQSLGQGPEFLIYFQGTGAADDSGLPNDRFFAVRPEGSVSTLKIQRTERGDSAVYLCASSPQGGASSYNEQFFGPGTRLTVL.

The chain recombines TRBV10-2 with TRBJ2-1; TRBD2 matches at 10 bases. The CDR3 loop spans 16 amino acids. The germline V gene has CDR1 WSHSY and CDR2 SAAADI. V was pared by 6 bases and J by 2 bases, with 7 bases of the junction left unmatched. The CDR3 protein is CASRIIAGGTYNEQFF. CDR3 nucleotide sequence: TGCGCCAGCAGAATTATAGCGGGAGGTACCTACAATGAGCAGTTCTTC.

The gene calls are TRBV7-3 and TRBJ2-6; D gene ambiguous. CDR1 is SGHTA, CDR2 FQGTGA, per germline. Trimming took off 5 bases at V and 0 bases at J, with 14 bases between the two ends. This CDR3 comprises 17 residues. The CDR3 reads CASSQSTANSGANVLTF. CDR3 DNA sequence: TGTGCCAGCAGCCAATCAACAGCCAACTCTGGGGCCAACGTCCTGACTTTC.

DNA of the CDR3: TGTGCCAGCAGGCCTGACAGGGGCGGGCCCCAGCATTTT. Amino acid sequence: CASRPDRGGPQHF. V is TRBV12-3 or TRBV12-4 and J is TRBJ1-5, with TRBD1 identical over 8 bases. The CDR3 runs 13 residues. J gave up 9 bases and V 6 bases, and 7 bases lay outside the gene matches.

Here the CDR3 reads CASTRTGERQPQHF. DNA for the CDR3: TGTGCCAGTACTCGGACGGGGGAAAGACAGCCCCAGCATTTT. V and J are TRBV6-5 and TRBJ1-5, with a weak D call TRBD1 (5 bases). This CDR3 is 14 amino acids long. From germline, CDR1 is MNHEY and CDR2 SVGAGI. Trimming pared 9 bases from V and 7 bases from J, leaving 19 bases between.

The rearrangement uses TRBV2 and TRBJ2-6, with TRBD2 as a possible D gene (6 bases). CDR1 is SNHLY and CDR2 is FYNNEI in the germline V gene. The CDR3 runs to 16 residues. V dropped 3 bases and J dropped 4 bases, with 13 bases sitting between them. As DNA, the CDR3 is TGTGCCAGCAGTGAGGAGGGAGGTTCCGGGGCCAACGTCCTGACTTTC. Encoded protein: CASSEEGGSGANVLTF.

The chain combines TRBV9 with TRBJ2-1; D possibly corresponds to TRBD1 (6 bases). The CDR3 consists of 15 residues. The V gene's germline CDR1 is SGDLS and CDR2 YYNGEE. Trimming pared 0 bases from V and 9 bases from J, leaving 16 bases between. The CDR3 region has the DNA TGTGCCAGCAGCGTAGTTAGTGCAGGGGCCGGTGAGCAGTTCTTC. It translates to CASSVVSAGAGEQFF.

The V call is TRBV5-1, the J call TRBJ1-1; TRBD1 matches 8 bases. Germline CDR1 SGHRS, CDR2 YFSETQ. This CDR3 comprises 16 residues. The ends lost 4 bases at V and 1 base at J; junction bases unmatched: 9. The CDR3 DNA is TGCGCCAGCAGCACGGGCTCCGGACAGGGGAACACTGAAGCTTTCTTT. It specifies CASSTGSGQGNTEAFF.

The V gene is TRBV16, the J gene TRBJ1-3; TRBD1 matches 7 bases. The CDR3 sequence is 17 residues long. Unmatched junction bases numbered 9, after V lost 4 bases and J lost 0 bases. CDR1 and CDR2 from the germline V gene are KGHSY and FQNENV. The DNA for the CDR3 is TGTGCCAGCAGCCCTATCCCGACAGGGAACTCTGGAAACACCATATATTTT. It yields the protein CASSPIPTGNSGNTIYF.

This clone appeared many times. This chain's CDR3 is CASSVERANTEAFF. In DNA form, the CDR3 reads TGTGCCAGCAGCGTAGAGCGCGCGAACACTGAAGCTTTCTTT. The J gene is TRBJ1-1, the V gene TRBV9; D unclear. The CDR3 consists of 14 residues. V shed 0 bases and J shed 1 base, with 7 bases lying between them. Germline assignment: CDR1 SGDLS and CDR2 YYNGEE.

The rearrangement uses TRBV2 and TRBJ2-3; D perhaps matches TRBD2 (6 bases). The V and J ends lost 6 bases and 6 bases respectively, with 19 bases between them. This CDR3 is 15 amino acids long. Germline values: CDR1 SNHLY, CDR2 FYNNEI. CDR3 in DNA: TGTGCCAGCAGACCCGGGACTCAGGTGTCTGATACGCAGTATTTT. Its translation: CASRPGTQVSDTQYF.

This chain uses TRBV2 with TRBJ1-1; TRBD1 matches 8 bases. The CDR3 runs 14 residues. Germline assignment: CDR1 SNHLY and CDR2 FYNNEI. V shed 5 bases and J 3 bases; nucleotides not matched to a gene: 5. The CDR3 loop is CASSLRGPDTEAFF. CDR3 DNA sequence: TGTGCCAGCAGTCTCAGGGGGCCCGACACTGAAGCTTTCTTT.

CDR3 nucleotides: TGTGCCAGCAGCCCAATCACAGGGATTGACACTGAAGCTTTCTTT. It encodes CASSPITGIDTEAFF. The chain employs TRBV7-9 and TRBJ1-1; perhaps TRBD1 as D (6 bases). V was clipped by 5 bases and J by 3 bases, with 16 bases between them. CDR1 SEHNR and CDR2 FQNEAQ come from the germline V gene (reference sequence). This CDR3 has 15 amino acids.

This sequence joins TRBV5-4 and TRBJ2-2; 7 bases line up with TRBD2. The CDR3 contains 15 residues. Germline V CDR1 and CDR2: SGHNT, YYREEE (reference sequence). The trim removed 2 bases at V and 4 bases at J, leaving 5 bases unmatched. The CDR3 loop is CASSFSAGVTGELFF. CDR3 sequence (DNA): TGTGCCAGCAGCTTTAGTGCGGGGGTCACCGGGGAGCTGTTTTTT.

The V call is TRBV7-8, the J call TRBJ1-1; 8 bases are a match to TRBD1. With 4 bases clipped from V and 0 bases from J, the junction kept 7 bases outside the gene matches. Germline V CDR1 and CDR2: SGHVS, FQNEAQ. The CDR3 sequence is 16 residues long. The CDR3 region has the DNA TGTGCCAGCAGCTCCTCGACAGGGGTGCTGAACACTGAAGCTTTCTTT. Translating it yields CASSSSTGVLNTEAFF. The variable domain in full, completed from reference TRBV7-8 and TRBJ1-1, reads GAGVSQSPRYKVAKRGQDVALRCDPISGHVSLFWYQQALGQGPEFLTYFQNEAQLDKSGLPSDRFFAERPEGSVSTLKIQRTQQEDSAVYLCASSSSTGVLNTEAFFGQGTRLTVV.

J is TRBJ2-5 and V is TRBV7-6, with D uncertain. Germline V gene data show CDR1 as SGHVS and CDR2 as FNYEAQ. The ends were cut back, 1 base at V and 0 bases at J, with 12 bases in the middle. The CDR3 runs to 16 residues. The CDR3 sequence is CASSLVDSEYQETQYF. Written as DNA, the CDR3 is TGTGCCAGCAGCTTAGTTGACTCGGAGTACCAAGAGACCCAGTACTTC.